What follows are 28 T cell receptor beta chains derived from one specimen sequenced in a study of tissue T cells after allogeneic stem cell transplantation. As to time point: mouse harvest day 7 after allogeneic transplant. The graft held 10^6 splenic CD5+ T cells and 10^7 T-cell-depleted bone marrow cells. The table came from immunoSEQ multiplex PCR; TCRdb's copy has only in-frame clones and leaves some out. The sample lists over 5,500 clones, 46% seen once, with roughly 3% in the top ten. The sequenced sample was skin. Receptor source: a female BALB/c mouse given C57BL/6 T cells with graft-versus-host disease after an allogeneic hematopoietic cell transplant.

This clone has a single count. The genes and germline here are from mouse. Read sequence stops 1 residue before the CDR3 end, and the germline J gene provides the missing end. J is TRBJ2-4 and V is TRBV24, with D unclear. The CDR3 is 14 amino acids. Trimming cost V 1 base and J 3 bases, with 8 bases left between them. Looked up from germline, CDR1 is KGHTA and CDR2 is FRNEEI. CDR3: CASSLSFGQNTLYF. CDR3 bases read: TGTGCCAGCAGTCTGTCCTTCGGGCAAAACACCTTGTAC.

In the case of this clone: Genes here carry mouse names. The CDR3 end lies 1 residue beyond the end of the read and is filled in from the germline J gene. The chain combines TRBV26 with TRBJ2-2; 8 bases map to TRBD1. Trimming cost V 2 bases and J 5 bases; bases outside gene matches: 1. The CDR3 has 14 residues. Germline assignment: CDR1 KGHPV and CDR2 FQNQEV (reference sequence). The CDR3 spells CASSLQGATGQLYF. The sequenced part of the CDR3 DNA is TGTGCCAGCAGTCTGCAGGGGGCTACCGGGCAGCTCTAC.

With regard to this clone: The listed genes are named as in mouse. The read gets to within 1 residue of the CDR3 end, and the germline J gene fills in the rest. Different DNA sequences within this sample yield the same CDR3. The rearrangement joins TRBV26 to TRBJ2-3; TRBD1 matches at 8 bases. CDR3 length equals 14 residues. The germline V gene encodes CDR1 KGHPV and CDR2 FQNQEV (reference sequence). V trimming: 2 bases; J trimming: 3 bases; junction bases outside the gene matches: 1. Incomplete CDR3 DNA: TGTGCCAGCAGTCTGCGGACAGGGGCAGAAACGCTGTAT. It codes for CASSLRTGAETLY. In full, the CDR3 is CASSLRTGAETLYF.

Turning to this clone: All gene names here are mouse names. The sequenced fragment ends 1 residue before the CDR3 boundary, so the rest is inferred from the germline J gene. This chain uses TRBV12-1 with TRBJ2-1; 8 nucleotides line up with TRBD2. V shed 0 bases and J 3 bases; nucleotides not matched to a gene: 3. The germline V gene encodes CDR1 SGHSN and CDR2 HYEKVE. This CDR3 has 15 amino acids. The CDR3 protein is CASSLLGGGYAEQFF. The CDR3 bases that were read are TGTGCCAGCTCTCTCTTGGGGGGGGGCTATGCTGAGCAGTTC.

Comments on this clone: Gene names denote mouse genes. Sequencing ends 1 residue short of the CDR3 end; the germline J gene provides the rest. V and J are TRBV12-1 and TRBJ1-5, with TRBD1 identical over 8 bases. The CDR3 is 11 amino acids. Germline V gives CDR1 SGHSN, CDR2 HYEKVE. V trimming: 3 bases; J trimming: 9 bases; junction bases outside the gene matches: 0. The CDR3 sequence is CASSDRGAPLF. The sequenced CDR3 bases are TGTGCCAGCTCTGACAGGGGGGCTCCGCTT.

About this clone itself: The genes are named according to mouse. The read terminates 1 residue before the CDR3 end, so the remaining end is supplied by the germline J gene. The chain employs TRBV26 and TRBJ2-5; D may be TRBD1 or TRBD2 (5 bases each). Trimming took off 4 bases at V and 2 bases at J, with 7 bases between the two ends. Per germline, CDR1 KGHPV and CDR2 FQNQEV (reference sequence). The CDR3 extends over 13 amino acids. The CDR3 spells CASSQGPQDTQYF. CDR3 bases read: TGTGCCAGCAGTCAGGGGCCCCAAGACACCCAGTAC.

Points on this clone: The genes are named according to mouse. The read comes to an end 1 residue before the CDR3 does, leaving the germline J gene to fill in the end. The J gene is TRBJ1-1, the V gene TRBV5, with D perhaps matching TRBD1 (5 bases). The CDR3 is 14 residues long. V was trimmed by 3 bases and J by 1 base, leaving 9 bases between them. Germline CDR1 and CDR2: LGHNA and YNLKQL (reference sequence). The part of the CDR3 DNA that was read is TGTGCCAGCAGCCATTATGGGGGGAACACAGAAGTCTTC. As protein: CASSHYGGNTEVF. The full CDR3 is CASSHYGGNTEVFF.

This clone is judged large. Gene names denote mouse genes. Read sequence stops 1 residue before the CDR3 end, and the germline J gene provides the missing end. The V and J genes are TRBV23 and TRBJ1-2; TRBD1 is the table's D call and was not checked against the DNA. CDR1 and CDR2 from the germline V gene are KGHTA and FQNQQP. The CDR3 consists of 16 residues. The CDR3 sequence: CSSSQSGSGGHSDYTF. The part of the CDR3 DNA that was read is TGCTCCAGCAGTCAATCGGGGTCAGGGGGCCACTCCGACTACACC.

Comment on this clone: Here the gene names and germline are mouse. The CDR3 end falls 1 residue outside the read, so it is completed with the germline J gene. The chain combines TRBV3 with TRBJ1-1, with D unresolved. Germline CDR1 is SNHLY and CDR2 is FYNGKV (reference sequence). V gave up 0 bases and J gave up 0 bases, with 5 bases separating them. The length of the CDR3 is 14 residues. The CDR3 sequence: CASSLARPNTEVFF. CDR3 DNA (partial): TGTGCCAGCAGCTTAGCCCGTCCAAACACAGAAGTCTTC.

About this clone itself: Genes and germline come from the mouse. The DNA ends 1 residue before the CDR3 does, and the rest of the CDR3 is filled in from the germline J gene. V usage is TRBV12-1 and J usage is TRBJ1-6; D call uncertain. TRBJ1-6 is reported as an ORF; its role is uncertain. V was shortened by 0 bases and J by 0 bases, with 5 bases between the two germline ends. The V gene's germline CDR1 is SGHSN and CDR2 HYEKVE. The CDR3 is 15 amino acids. Partial CDR3 DNA: TGTGCCAGCTCTCTCGACAATTCCTATAATTCGCCCCTCTAC. It codes for CASSLDNSYNSPLY. The full-length CDR3 reads as CASSLDNSYNSPLYF.

This clone was observed a few times. Genes and germline come from the mouse. From the germline J gene comes the end of the CDR3, since the read stops 1 residue before it. The chain is built from TRBV31 and TRBJ2-7; 8 nucleotides match TRBD2. Per the germline V gene, CDR1 is GKSSPN and CDR2 is SITVG. J was trimmed by 1 base and V by 0 bases; bases with no gene match: 5. This CDR3 spans 15 amino acids. CDR3 bases read: TGTGCCTGGAGTCTAGATTGGGGGGGTTCCTATGAACAGTAC. This codes for CAWSLDWGGSYEQY. The whole CDR3 protein reads CAWSLDWGGSYEQYF.

On this clone: Germline and genes here are mouse. The read terminates 1 residue ahead of where the CDR3 ends, so the germline J gene completes it. The rearrangement links TRBV19 to TRBJ1-4; 11 bases map to TRBD1. With V trimmed by 1 base and J by 4 bases, 3 bases remained unmatched. Germline V gives CDR1 FNHDT, CDR2 SITEND (reference sequence). The CDR3 extends over 16 amino acids. The DNA read from the CDR3 is TGTGCCAGCAGTATACCCGGGACAGGGGGCAACGAAAGATTATTT. This codes for CASSIPGTGGNERLF. The full CDR3 is CASSIPGTGGNERLFF.

A remark on this clone: Germline and genes: mouse. The CDR3 is cut off 1 residue early in the read; its end comes from the germline J gene. The chain links TRBV16 to TRBJ2-5; D remains ambiguous. The CDR3 covers 13 residues. Germline CDR1 reads SGHSA; CDR2 reads FRNQAP. Trimming cost V 2 bases and J 2 bases, with 5 bases left between them. CDR3 in amino acids: CASSLPSQDTQYF. The CDR3 bases that were read are TGTGCAAGCAGCTTACCCAGCCAAGACACCCAGTAC.

Note on this clone: Genes and germline come from the mouse. Read data end 1 residue before the CDR3 end; the end is taken from the germline J gene. The chain carries TRBV14 and TRBJ2-5; D is undetermined. Germline CDR1 is SGHDT and CDR2 is FRDEAV. This CDR3 contains 13 residues. Trimming took off 4 bases at V and 0 bases at J, with 6 bases between the two ends. The CDR3 bases that were read are TGTGCCAGCAGTCACAGTAACCAAGACACCCAGTAC. It encodes CASSHSNQDTQY. The entire CDR3 is CASSHSNQDTQYF.

As regards this clone: Gene names and germline refer to mouse. The observed sequence ends 1 residue before the CDR3 terminus, with the missing tail filled in from the germline J gene. The rearrangement uses TRBV12-2 and TRBJ1-6; 7 bases fit TRBD1. TRBJ1-6 is given ORF status, its function remaining uncertain. The ends lost 4 bases at V and 7 bases at J; junction bases unmatched: 9. Germline V gene lookup returns CDR1 SGHLS and CDR2 HYDKME. The CDR3 has 15 amino acids. The chain's CDR3 is CASSLDRERNSPLYF. CDR3 bases read: TGTGCCAGCTCCCTCGACAGGGAGAGGAATTCGCCCCTCTAC.

As to this clone: Any gene name here is a mouse gene name. The read finishes 1 residue shy of the CDR3 end, and the germline J gene is used to complete it. The chain carries TRBV12-1 and TRBJ2-4; 9 bases are a match to TRBD2. V shed 5 bases, J shed 2 bases, and the junction held 4 bases outside the gene matches. This CDR3 spans 14 amino acids. From germline, CDR1 is SGHSN and CDR2 HYEKVE. The sequenced CDR3 bases are TGTGCCAGCTTGCTGGGGGGGACTCAAAACACCTTGTAC. Protein product: CASLLGGTQNTLY. The CDR3 as a whole reads CASLLGGTQNTLYF.

As to this clone: Mouse germline and gene names are used. The read terminates 1 residue before the CDR3 end, so the remaining end is supplied by the germline J gene. V and J are TRBV12-1 and TRBJ2-7; TRBD2 matches 10 bases. There are 16 residues in the CDR3. J lost 2 bases, V lost 0 bases, and 6 bases had no gene match. From germline, CDR1 is SGHSN and CDR2 HYEKVE. CDR3 loop: CASSLGTGGGPYEQYF. The sequenced part of the CDR3 DNA is TGTGCCAGCTCTCTCGGTACTGGGGGGGGACCCTATGAACAGTAC.

About this clone: Gene names denote mouse genes. The read halts 1 residue ahead of the CDR3 end, with the missing end drawn from the germline J gene. The chain has TRBV19 and TRBJ1-4; the match to TRBD1 covers 7 bases. The trim removed 4 bases at V and 7 bases at J, leaving 4 bases unmatched. This CDR3 region has 13 residues. Germline CDR1 FNHDT, CDR2 SITEND (reference sequence). The CDR3 here is CASSRQGSERLFF. CDR3 bases read: TGTGCCAGCAGTCGACAGGGTTCCGAAAGATTATTT.

In the case of this clone: Mouse germline and gene names are used. The read ends 1 residue before the CDR3 terminus; that terminus is restored from the germline J gene. The chain employs TRBV13-2 and TRBJ1-5; D gene ambiguous. The CDR3 extends over 13 amino acids. Trimming removed 0 bases from V and 3 bases from J, with 4 bases in between. CDR1 and CDR2 from the germline V gene are NNHNN and SYGAGS (reference sequence). CDR3 loop: CASGDAINQAPLF. CDR3 bases read: TGTGCCAGCGGTGATGCCATCAACCAGGCTCCGCTT.

Points on this clone: Germline and genes: mouse. The CDR3 sequence is CASSLTGGDTLYF. CDR3 bases read: TGTGCAAGCAGCTTAACTGGGGGGGACACCTTGTAC. This chain joins TRBV16 and TRBJ2-4; 10 positions match TRBD2. The CDR3 is cut off 1 residue early in the read; its end comes from the germline J gene. From germline, CDR1 is SGHSA and CDR2 FRNQAP. The CDR3 runs 13 residues. Trimming took 2 bases from V and 7 from J; bases not matched to a gene: 0.

To note about this clone: These gene names are mouse names. The read comes to an end 1 residue before the CDR3 does, leaving the germline J gene to fill in the end. This chain links TRBV3 with TRBJ1-1; D gene unclear. The CDR3 has 13 amino acids. V was cut by 1 base and J by 1 base, with 4 bases left in between. Germline CDR1 SNHLY, CDR2 FYNGKV (reference sequence). CDR3 loop: CASSLEGNTEVFF. The CDR3 bases that were read are TGTGCCAGCAGCTTAGAGGGGAACACAGAAGTCTTC.

A word on this clone: Gene names refer to mouse genes. The part of the CDR3 DNA that was read is TGTGCCAGCAGCTTAGGCGACAACACAGAAGTCTTC. Translating gives CASSLGDNTEVF. From start to end, the CDR3 is CASSLGDNTEVFF. The V call is TRBV3, the J call TRBJ1-1; D not certain. The CDR3 end falls 1 residue outside the read, so it is completed with the germline J gene. The CDR3 length is 13 residues. The V and J ends lost 1 base and 2 bases respectively, with 5 bases between them. The germline CDR1 and CDR2 sequences are SNHLY and FYNGKV (reference sequence).

In the case of this clone: The listed genes are named as in mouse. Read data end 1 residue before the CDR3 end; the end is taken from the germline J gene. This sequence joins TRBV16 and TRBJ2-7; 14 positions agree with TRBD2. Germline CDR1 SGHSA, CDR2 FRNQAP. V lost 5 bases and J lost 1; bases outside the gene matches: 4. This CDR3 has 16 residues. The CDR3 here is CASSKGTGGASYEQYF. CDR3 bases read: TGTGCAAGCAGCAAAGGGACTGGGGGGGCGTCCTATGAACAGTAC.

About this clone: Gene names and germline match the mouse. The sequence runs out 1 residue before the end of the CDR3; the remainder is reconstructed from the germline J gene. The rearrangement joins TRBV3 to TRBJ1-2, with unresolved D. The CDR3 is made up of 13 amino acids. Trimming pared 3 bases from V and 0 bases from J, leaving 5 bases between. Germline CDR1 SNHLY, CDR2 FYNGKV (reference sequence). The CDR3 bases that were read are TGTGCCAGCAGCTTGACAACAAACTCCGACTACACC. Amino acid sequence: CASSLTTNSDYT. The entire CDR3 sequence reads CASSLTTNSDYTF.

To note about this clone: Mouse gene names apply. With the read ending 1 residue before the CDR3 end, the germline J gene is used to fill in that end. This chain links TRBV26 with TRBJ2-7; possibly TRBD1 for D (6 bases). V gave up 3 bases and J gave up 2 bases, with 8 bases separating them. The CDR3 loop spans 13 amino acids. Germline CDR1 reads KGHPV; CDR2 reads FQNQEV (reference sequence). CDR3 DNA, as far as it was read: TGTGCCAGCAGTCTAACAGGGCCCTATGAACAGTAC. It is translated as CASSLTGPYEQY. The whole CDR3 sequence is CASSLTGPYEQYF.

In the case of this clone: The gene symbols are mouse symbols. The read is 1 residue too short to cover the CDR3 end, so that end is filled in from the germline J gene. The chain joins TRBV4 to TRBJ2-4; D gene uncertain. CDR1 is LGHDT, CDR2 YNNKQL, per germline (reference sequence). There are 12 residues in the CDR3. Trimming shortened V by 4 bases and J by 2 bases, and 4 bases separated the two germline ends. The sequenced part of the CDR3 DNA is TGTGCCAGCAGCTTGACTCAAAACACCTTGTAC. Encoded protein: CASSLTQNTLY. The entire CDR3 sequence reads CASSLTQNTLYF.

This clone qualifies as medium-sized. The gene symbols are mouse symbols. With the read ending 1 residue before the CDR3 end, the germline J gene is used to fill in that end. The sample has other DNA sequences that encode this CDR3 too. The V gene is TRBV26, the J gene TRBJ1-3; D ambiguous. The germline V gene has CDR1 KGHPV and CDR2 FQNQEV (reference sequence). The CDR3 length is 14 residues. V was clipped by 3 bases and J by 0 bases, with 6 bases between them. Incomplete CDR3 DNA: TGTGCCAGCAGTCTAGGGAATTCTGGAAATACGCTCTAT. Amino acids: CASSLGNSGNTLY. The CDR3 in full is CASSLGNSGNTLYF.

As concerns this clone: Gene names are the mouse ones. The read ends 1 residue early relative to the CDR3; the germline J gene fills the gap. The rearrangement links TRBV15 to TRBJ2-1; 7 nucleotides agree with TRBD1. The length of the CDR3 is 13 residues. Per germline, CDR1 SGHND and CDR2 FRSKSL. V lost 6 bases, J lost 4 bases, and 3 bases stayed unmatched. The CDR3 here is CASRGTAYAEQFF. The sequenced part of the CDR3 DNA is TGTGCCAGCAGAGGGACAGCTTATGCTGAGCAGTTC.